Listed below are T cell receptor beta chains from one sample, sequenced in a study of lymphopenia after photon versus proton radiotherapy. Clones were sequenced by immunoSEQ multiplex PCR, and TCRdb holds only the in-frame ones, with some missing. The data show 70,000 or so clones, roughly 91% seen once. The sample in question was peripheral blood, obtained from a patient treated with photon-based radiotherapy. The receptors shown here come from a woman between 70 and 85 years old with pancreatic cancer. Both conserved end residues are part of each CDR3. A D gene is named only where the DNA matches it firmly. Clone sizes are given selectively: once, few, many, or a class where the clone is expanded.

TRBJ2-7	-	TRBD1	TRBV28	CASTPGTGSHEQYF	TGTGCCAGCACCCCCGGGACAGGGTCCCACGAGCAGTACTTC
TRBJ1-1	-	-	TRBV7-6	CASSLSGNTEAFF	TGTGCCAGCAGCTTATCTGGGAACACTGAAGCTTTCTTT
TRBJ2-7	once	TRBD1	TRBV7-9	CASRPPPRQGNEQYF	TGTGCCAGCAGGCCTCCCCCACGACAGGGGAACGAGCAGTACTTC
TRBJ2-2	-	TRBD2	TRBV19	CASTSGRMNTGELFF	TGTGCCAGTACGAGCGGGAGGATGAACACCGGGGAGCTGTTTTTT
TRBJ2-2	-	TRBD1	TRBV18	CASSPGTGNTGELFF	TGTGCCAGCTCACCAGGGACAGGGAACACCGGGGAGCTGTTTTTT
TRBJ2-7	-	TRBD1	TRBV23-1	CASSLYTDRVGEQYF	TGCGCCAGCAGTCTATACACCGACAGGGTAGGCGAGCAGTACTTC
TRBJ1-5	-	-	TRBV4-2	CASSQDLGLNQPQHF	TGTGCCAGCAGCCAAGATCTGGGTCTCAATCAGCCCCAGCATTTT
TRBJ2-1	-	-	TRBV27	CASRRRTAFNEQFF	TGTGCCAGCAGACGAAGGACAGCGTTTAATGAGCAGTTCTTC
TRBJ2-2	once	TRBD2	TRBV14	CASSQGRGGNTGELFF	TGTGCCAGCAGCCAAGGTCGCGGGGGAAACACCGGGGAGCTGTTTTTT
TRBJ2-1	once	-	TRBV27	CASSFRKRREGPYNEQFF	TGTGCCAGCAGTTTTCGCAAGCGGCGGGAAGGGCCCTACAATGAGCAGTTCTTC
TRBJ1-1	-	-	TRBV12-5	CASGSRGRDSGTEAFF	TGTGCTAGTGGTTCTCGGGGACGGGACTCGGGCACTGAAGCTTTCTTT
TRBJ2-1	-	-	TRBV2	CASSVRGSYNEQFF	TGTGCCAGCAGTGTAAGGGGCTCCTACAATGAGCAGTTCTTC
TRBJ2-1	-	TRBD2	TRBV11-2	CASSLERGRKHNEQFF	TGTGCCAGCAGCTTAGAACGCGGGAGAAAACACAATGAGCAGTTCTTC
TRBJ2-1	once	-	TRBV7-3	CASSSAPANEQFF	TGTGCCAGCAGCTCCGCTCCGGCGAATGAGCAGTTCTTC
TRBJ1-2	-	-	TRBV6-1	CASSEGRVGGYTF	TGTGCCAGCAGTGAAGGGAGGGTAGGCGGCTACACCTTC
TRBJ1-3	-	-	TRBV6-5	CASSYGGGRSGNTIYF	TGTGCCAGCAGTTATGGGGGGGGGCGATCTGGAAACACCATATATTTT
TRBJ2-2	-	-	TRBV10-3	CAISFDTGELFF	TGTGCCATCAGTTTCGATACCGGGGAGCTGTTTTTT
TRBJ2-1	-	-	TRBV7-8	CASSSINEQFF	TGTGCCAGCAGCTCGATCAATGAGCAGTTCTTC
TRBJ2-7	-	-	TRBV18	CASSLEQGNSYEQYF	TGTGCCAGCTCACTAGAACAGGGAAACTCCTACGAGCAGTACTTC
TRBJ2-7	-	-	TRBV28	CASSPRYEQYF	TGTGCCAGCAGTCCTCGCTACGAGCAGTACTTC
TRBJ2-1	-	TRBD2	TRBV28	CASSVAGGVNEQFF	TGTGCCAGCAGCGTAGCGGGAGGGGTCAATGAGCAGTTCTTC
TRBJ2-2	-	-	TRBV27	CASSPPGAGALTGELFF	TGTGCCAGCAGTCCCCCGGGAGCAGGGGCCCTCACCGGGGAGCTGTTTTTT
TRBJ2-3	-	-	TRBV6-1	CASSELLDTQYF	TGTGCCAGCAGTGAGCTTTTGGATACGCAGTATTTT
TRBJ2-1	once	-	TRBV6-1	CASSEGGGTGFF	TGTGCCAGCAGTGAAGGGGGCGGGACTGGGTTCTTC
TRBJ2-3	-	TRBD2	TRBV18	CASSPIKTGTSGRRDTQYF	TGTGCCAGCTCACCGATTAAAACCGGGACTAGCGGACGCAGGGATACGCAGTATTTT
TRBJ1-1	-	TRBD1	TRBV27	CASSFDRVNTEAFF	TGTGCCAGCAGTTTTGACAGGGTGAACACTGAAGCTTTCTTT
TRBJ2-3	-	-	TRBV10-3	CAITQSLHDTQYF	TGTGCCATCACTCAATCACTCCACGATACGCAGTATTTT
TRBJ2-3	-	TRBD2	TRBV10-3	CAISENSAGAGDTQYF	TGTGCCATCAGTGAGAATTCGGCGGGAGCGGGAGATACGCAGTATTTT
TRBJ1-2	-	-	TRBV30	CAWSVRKVYGYTF	TGTGCCTGGAGTGTACGGAAAGTCTATGGCTACACCTTC
TRBJ1-5	-	-	TRBV19	CASSRAVYQPQHF	TGTGCCAGTAGTAGGGCGGTTTATCAGCCCCAGCATTTT
TRBJ1-4	-	TRBD1	TRBV7-8	CASSPRDRNEKLFF	TGTGCCAGCAGCCCCCGGGACAGAAATGAAAAACTGTTTTTT
TRBJ2-6	-	-	TRBV6-5	CASSSWGSGANVLTF	TGTGCCAGCAGTTCGTGGGGCTCTGGGGCCAACGTCCTGACTTTC
TRBJ2-3	few	TRBD1	TRBV6-1	CASSEAGFGTGGRDTQYF	TGTGCCAGCAGTGAAGCGGGATTTGGGACAGGGGGCAGGGATACGCAGTATTTT
TRBJ1-4	-	-	TRBV7-9	CASSTLTAGSFNEKLFF	TGTGCCAGCAGCACGTTAACGGCCGGGAGCTTTAATGAAAAACTGTTTTTT
TRBJ2-1	-	-	TRBV18	CASSFSSRWEQFF	TGTGCCAGCTCATTCTCGTCGAGATGGGAGCAGTTCTTC
TRBJ2-7	-	-	TRBV7-2	CASSSLYEQYF	TGTGCCAGCAGCTCCCTCTACGAGCAGTACTTC
TRBJ1-4	once	TRBD1	TRBV7-2	CASSLAGTGLAKLFF	TGTGCCAGCAGCTTAGCGGGGACAGGGCTGGCAAAACTGTTTTTT
TRBJ2-7	once	TRBD1	TRBV6-1	CASSGQGGHEQYF	TGTGCCAGCAGCGGACAGGGGGGCCACGAGCAGTACTTC
TRBJ2-7	-	-	TRBV5-1	CASSFVGGGEVYEQYF	TGCGCCAGCAGCTTTGTCGGAGGGGGGGAAGTCTACGAGCAGTACTTC
TRBJ2-2	-	-	TRBV2	CASCERRTGELFF	TGTGCCAGCTGCGAGCGACGGACCGGGGAGCTGTTTTTT
TRBJ2-7	-	-	TRBV5-1	CASSTAPGSNYEQYF	TGCGCCAGCAGCACCGCCCCGGGCTCAAATTACGAGCAGTACTTC
TRBJ2-5	-	-	TRBV19	CASSTTGGETQYF	TGTGCCAGTAGTACTACAGGTGGAGAGACCCAGTACTTC
TRBJ2-1	-	TRBD2	TRBV5-1	CASGGAGAVYEQFF	TGCGCCAGCGGGGGAGCGGGAGCGGTCTATGAGCAGTTCTTC
TRBJ1-5	-	-	TRBV28	CASTIQGQNQPQHF	TGTGCCAGCACCATCCAAGGGCAGAATCAGCCCCAGCATTTT
TRBJ2-7	-	-	TRBV5-1	CASSAGGGEGEQYF	TGCGCCAGCAGCGCTGGGGGCGGGGAGGGCGAGCAGTACTTC
TRBJ1-5	-	-	TRBV27	CASRLHGIPEGNQPQHF	TGTGCCAGCAGACTACACGGGATCCCGGAGGGCAATCAGCCCCAGCATTTT
TRBJ1-2	-	TRBD1	TRBV5-1	CASSPEGQGSGYTF	TGCGCCAGCAGCCCGGAGGGACAGGGATCTGGCTACACCTTC
TRBJ2-3	-	-	TRBV7-9	CASSLMKGRADTQYF	TGTGCCAGCAGCTTGATGAAGGGAAGGGCAGATACGCAGTATTTT
TRBJ1-2	-	-	TRBV19	CASSIETGPRSRYTF	TGTGCCAGTAGTATAGAAACGGGGCCCCGAAGCCGCTACACCTTC
TRBJ2-5	once	-	TRBV23-1	CATQGRQETQYF	TGCGCCACCCAGGGTAGACAAGAGACCCAGTACTTC
TRBJ2-1	-	TRBD2	TRBV5-5	CASRLTSGNNEQFF	TGTGCCAGCAGATTGACTAGCGGGAACAATGAGCAGTTCTTC
TRBJ2-1	-	-	TRBV27	CASSLGQGFGNEQFF	TGTGCCAGCAGTTTGGGGCAGGGGTTCGGAAATGAGCAGTTCTTC
TRBJ1-2	-	-	TRBV15	CATSREPGNYGYTF	TGTGCCACCAGCAGAGAACCAGGGAACTATGGCTACACCTTC